This is a list of T cell receptor beta chains from one sample in a study of cytomegalovirus exposure and HLA in healthy donors. Some clones are missing from TCRdb's copy, which holds only in-frame ones; the method was immunoSEQ multiplex PCR. The table includes 100,000 to 150,000 clones, over 70% detected once. The source material was PBMCs. These receptors were collected from a woman between 35 and 50 years old in good health and CMV-seropositive. CDR3s include the opening cysteine and the closing phenylalanine or tryptophan. A D gene is named only where the DNA matches it firmly. Expanded clones are given a class, and other clones once, few, many or no size at all.

V,D,size,J,CDR3,DNA
TRBV9,-,-,TRBJ2-1,CASSVNGFPNNEQFF,TGTGCCAGCAGCGTTAACGGTTTCCCCAACAATGAGCAGTTCTTC
TRBV10-2,TRBD1,-,TRBJ1-4,CASSDQGAASNEKLFF,TGCGCCAGCAGTGACCAGGGGGCTGCGTCTAATGAAAAACTGTTTTTT
TRBV16,TRBD1,-,TRBJ1-4,CASSRPGQGSEKLFF,TGTGCCAGCAGCCGTCCGGGACAGGGGAGTGAAAAACTGTTTTTT
TRBV2,-,-,TRBJ1-1,CASSEIQGSTEAFF,TGTGCCAGCAGTGAAATCCAGGGAAGCACTGAAGCTTTCTTT
TRBV28,TRBD2,-,TRBJ2-5,CASSPRGLAGVREQYF,TGTGCCAGCAGTCCAAGGGGACTAGCGGGAGTCCGGGAGCAGTACTTC
TRBV6-1,-,-,TRBJ1-6,CASSEGGFGKSYNSPLHF,TGTGCCAGCAGTGAGGGAGGGTTCGGGAAATCCTATAATTCACCCCTCCACTTT
TRBV5-1,-,-,TRBJ1-2,CASSLLSRTVNYGYTF,TGCGCCAGCAGCCTACTGTCCCGGACAGTAAACTATGGCTACACCTTC
TRBV5-5,TRBD1,-,TRBJ1-2,CASSVSGTGTYGYTF,TGTGCCAGCAGCGTCTCCGGGACAGGGACGTATGGCTACACCTTC
TRBV10-3,-,-,TRBJ1-6,CAISAMSSYNSPLHF,TGTGCCATCAGTGCAATGAGCTCCTATAATTCACCCCTCCACTTT
TRBV28,TRBD2,-,TRBJ2-6,CASSGPAGGANVLTF,TGTGCCAGCAGTGGGCCAGCGGGAGGGGCCAACGTCCTGACTTTC
TRBV6-1,-,-,TRBJ1-6,CASTEIQGNNLPLHF,TGTGCCAGCACCGAAATTCAGGGTAATAATTTACCCCTCCACTTT
TRBV29-1,-,-,TRBJ2-6,CSVEERLNSGAGANVLTF,TGCAGCGTTGAAGAACGCCTAAATTCGGGAGCTGGGGCCAACGTCCTGACTTTC
TRBV7-2,-,-,TRBJ2-5,CASSLRGGERTQYF,TGTGCCAGCAGCTTGAGGGGGGGGGAAAGGACCCAGTACTTC
TRBV6-5,-,-,TRBJ1-1,CASSYSANTEAFF,TGTGCCAGCAGTTACTCGGCTAACACTGAAGCTTTCTTT
TRBV5-4,TRBD1,few,TRBJ1-1,CASSPSRGRPGDTEAFF,TGTGCCAGCAGCCCTTCCAGGGGGCGCCCGGGGGACACTGAAGCTTTCTTT
TRBV19,TRBD2,-,TRBJ2-7,CASTRSDGGAYEQYF,TGTGCCAGTACGCGATCAGATGGGGGGGCCTACGAGCAGTACTTC
TRBV6-6,TRBD1,-,TRBJ2-5,CASSYPGTGDGETQYF,TGTGCCAGCAGTTACCCAGGGACAGGAGACGGGGAGACCCAGTACTTC
TRBV19,-,few,TRBJ2-2,CASTSRLGAGELFF,TGTGCCAGTACCTCTAGGTTAGGGGCCGGGGAGCTGTTTTTT
TRBV5-1,TRBD2,-,TRBJ2-2,CASSPGTSGRGTGELFF,TGCGCCAGCAGCCCCGGGACTAGCGGGAGGGGCACCGGGGAGCTGTTTTTT
TRBV19,TRBD2,-,TRBJ2-3,CASSIGSGRTDTQYF,TGTGCCAGTAGTATAGGTAGCGGGCGGACAGATACGCAGTATTTT
TRBV11-2,TRBD2,-,TRBJ2-5,CASSLDLAGGQKTQYF,TGTGCCAGCAGCTTAGATCTAGCGGGGGGGCAAAAGACCCAGTACTTC
TRBV7-2,-,few,TRBJ1-2,CASSLEVWGDRYTF,TGTGCCAGCAGCTTAGAGGTGTGGGGCGATCGCTACACCTTC
TRBV5-1,-,-,TRBJ1-1,CASSPGEREAFF,TGCGCCAGCAGCCCGGGAGAGAGAGAAGCTTTCTTT
TRBV30,TRBD2,-,TRBJ2-1,CAWSGGLASSEQFF,TGTGCCTGGAGTGGGGGACTAGCTAGCAGCGAGCAGTTCTTC
TRBV5-1,-,once,TRBJ2-1,CASSLEVARKEQFF,TGCGCCAGCAGCTTGGAGGTAGCGAGGAAGGAGCAGTTCTTC
TRBV5-4,-,-,TRBJ2-1,CASSPRQYNEQFF,TGTGCCAGCAGCCCTCGACAGTACAATGAGCAGTTCTTC
TRBV2,TRBD2,-,TRBJ2-3,CASNIRAGAPDSTDTQYF,TGTGCCAGCAATATTCGAGCGGGGGCCCCAGATAGCACAGATACGCAGTATTTT
TRBV19,-,-,TRBJ2-1,CASSGWTTYNEQFF,TGTGCCAGTAGTGGGTGGACTACTTACAATGAGCAGTTCTTC
TRBV7-8,-,few,TRBJ1-3,CASSLVAGAAGNTIYF,TGTGCCAGCAGCTTAGTTGCGGGGGCTGCCGGAAACACCATATATTTT
TRBV7-9,-,-,TRBJ2-7,CASSSLGTLGRQYF,TGTGCCAGCAGCTCCCTAGGGACCCTAGGGAGGCAATACTTC
TRBV5-1,-,-,TRBJ1-5,CASSLGGGNQPQHF,TGCGCCAGCAGCTTGGGGGGGGGCAATCAGCCCCAGCATTTT
TRBV28,-,-,TRBJ2-1,CASSRSQGLNEQFF,TGTGCCAGCAGTCGAAGCCAGGGGTTAAATGAGCAGTTCTTC
TRBV2,-,few,TRBJ1-2,CASRSQGINYGYTF,TGTGCCAGCCGATCGCAGGGTATTAACTATGGCTACACCTTC
TRBV30,-,-,TRBJ1-3,CAWSVGQLSSGNTIYF,TGTGCCTGGAGTGTGGGGCAGCTCAGCTCTGGAAACACCATATATTTT
TRBV18,-,-,TRBJ1-4,CASSQINEKLFF,TGTGCCAGCTCCCAGATTAATGAAAAACTGTTTTTT
TRBV25-1,-,few,TRBJ1-2,CASSEISSYTF,TGTGCCAGCAGTGAGATTTCTAGCTACACCTTC
TRBV7-6,TRBD1,-,TRBJ2-7,CASSRGQGTYEQYF,TGTGCCAGCAGCCGCGGACAGGGTACCTACGAGCAGTACTTC
TRBV4-1,TRBD1,-,TRBJ1-3,CASSRSGQGVSGNTIYF,TGCGCCAGCAGCCGTTCGGGACAGGGGGTCTCTGGAAACACCATATATTTT
TRBV28,-,-,TRBJ1-2,CASSLGLGTAGYTF,TGTGCCAGCAGTTTAGGCTTAGGGACTGCTGGCTACACCTTC
TRBV28,-,-,TRBJ2-5,CASSSGGQETQYF,TGTGCCAGCAGCTCCGGAGGACAAGAGACCCAGTACTTC